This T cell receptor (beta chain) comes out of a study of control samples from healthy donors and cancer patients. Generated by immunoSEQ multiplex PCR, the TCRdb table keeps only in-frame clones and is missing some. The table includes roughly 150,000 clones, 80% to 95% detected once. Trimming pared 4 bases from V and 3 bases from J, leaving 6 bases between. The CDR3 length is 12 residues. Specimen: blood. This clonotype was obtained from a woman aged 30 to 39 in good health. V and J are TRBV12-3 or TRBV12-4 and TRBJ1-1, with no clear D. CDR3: CASSSSHTEAFF. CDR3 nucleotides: TGTGCCAGCAGTTCCAGCCACACTGAAGCTTTCTTT.